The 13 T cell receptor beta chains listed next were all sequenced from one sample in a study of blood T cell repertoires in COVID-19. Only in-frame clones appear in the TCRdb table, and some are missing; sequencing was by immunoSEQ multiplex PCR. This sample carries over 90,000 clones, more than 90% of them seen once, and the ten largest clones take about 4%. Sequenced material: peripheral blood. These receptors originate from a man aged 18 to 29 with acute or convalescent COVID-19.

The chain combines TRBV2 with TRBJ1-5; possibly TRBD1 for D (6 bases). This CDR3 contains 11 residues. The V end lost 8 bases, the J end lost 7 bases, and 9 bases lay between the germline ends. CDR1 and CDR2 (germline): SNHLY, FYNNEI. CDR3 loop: CASSTGQPQHF. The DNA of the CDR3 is TGTGCCAGCTCCACAGGGCAGCCCCAGCATTTT.

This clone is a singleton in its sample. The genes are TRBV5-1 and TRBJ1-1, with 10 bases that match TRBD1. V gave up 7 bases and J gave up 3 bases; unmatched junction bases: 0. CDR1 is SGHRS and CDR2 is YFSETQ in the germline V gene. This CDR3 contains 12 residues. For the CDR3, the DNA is TGCGCCAGCGGGACAGGGGACACTGAAGCTTTCTTT. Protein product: CASGTGDTEAFF. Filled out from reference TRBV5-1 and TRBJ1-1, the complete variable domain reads KAGVTQTPRYLIKTRGQQVTLSCSPISGHRSVSWYQQTPGQGLQFLFEYFSETQRNKGNFPGRFSGRQFSNSRSEMNVSTLELGDSALYLCASGTGDTEAFFGQGTRLTVV.

For the CDR3, the DNA is TGTGCCAGTAGTCCGACTCGAGAGACCCAGTACTTC. Translating it yields CASSPTRETQYF. V gene TRBV19 combines with J gene TRBJ2-5, with unresolved D. From germline, CDR1 is LNHDA and CDR2 SQIVND (reference sequence). The CDR3 consists of 12 residues. V shed 5 bases and J shed 4 bases, with 8 bases lying between them.

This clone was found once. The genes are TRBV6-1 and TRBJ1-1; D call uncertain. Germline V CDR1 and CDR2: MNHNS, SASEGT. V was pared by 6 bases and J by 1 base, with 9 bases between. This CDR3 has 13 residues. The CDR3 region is CASSRTENTEAFF. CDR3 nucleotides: TGTGCCAGCAGCCGTACAGAGAACACTGAAGCTTTCTTT.

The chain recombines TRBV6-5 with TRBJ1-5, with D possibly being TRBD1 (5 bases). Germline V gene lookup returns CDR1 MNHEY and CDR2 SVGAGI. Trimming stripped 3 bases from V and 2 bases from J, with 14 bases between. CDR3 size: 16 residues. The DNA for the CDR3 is TGTGCCAGCAGTTATGCTTTTCAGGGTGGCAATCAGCCCCAGCATTTT. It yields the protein CASSYAFQGGNQPQHF.

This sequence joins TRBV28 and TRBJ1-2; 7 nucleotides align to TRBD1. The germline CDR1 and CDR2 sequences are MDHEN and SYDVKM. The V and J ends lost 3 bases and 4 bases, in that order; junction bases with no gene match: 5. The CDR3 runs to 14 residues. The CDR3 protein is CASSFLTGAYGYTF. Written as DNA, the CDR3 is TGTGCCAGCAGTTTTCTCACAGGGGCCTATGGCTACACCTTC.

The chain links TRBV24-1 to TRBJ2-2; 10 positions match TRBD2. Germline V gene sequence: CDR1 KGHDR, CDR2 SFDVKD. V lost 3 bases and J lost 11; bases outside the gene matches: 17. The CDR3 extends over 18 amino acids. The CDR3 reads CATSDPRTGLAERGELFF. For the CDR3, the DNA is TGTGCCACCAGTGATCCACGTACCGGACTAGCGGAGAGAGGAGAGCTGTTTTTT.

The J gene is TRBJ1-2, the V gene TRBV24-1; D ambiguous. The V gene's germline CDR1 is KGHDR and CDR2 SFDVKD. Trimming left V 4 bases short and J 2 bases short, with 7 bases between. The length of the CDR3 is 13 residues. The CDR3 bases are TGTGCCACCAGTGACAGCGCAAACTATGGCTACACCTTC. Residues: CATSDSANYGYTF.

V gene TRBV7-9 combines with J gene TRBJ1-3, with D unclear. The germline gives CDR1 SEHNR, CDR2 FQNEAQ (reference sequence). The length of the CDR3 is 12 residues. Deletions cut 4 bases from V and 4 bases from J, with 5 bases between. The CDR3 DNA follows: TGTGCCAGCAGCTCCCAAGGAAACACCATATATTTT. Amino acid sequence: CASSSQGNTIYF.

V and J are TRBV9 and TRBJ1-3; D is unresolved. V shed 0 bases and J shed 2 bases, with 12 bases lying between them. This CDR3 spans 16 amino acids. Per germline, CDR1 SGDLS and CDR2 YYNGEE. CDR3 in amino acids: CASSVVGSWAGNTIYF. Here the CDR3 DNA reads TGTGCCAGCAGCGTAGTGGGGAGTTGGGCTGGAAACACCATATATTTT.

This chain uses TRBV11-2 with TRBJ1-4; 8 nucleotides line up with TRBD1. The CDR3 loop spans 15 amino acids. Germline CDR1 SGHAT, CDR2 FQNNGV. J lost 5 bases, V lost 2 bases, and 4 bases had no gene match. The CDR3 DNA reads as TGTGCCAGCAGCTTATCCAGGGGGCTAAATGAAAAACTGTTTTTT. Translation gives CASSLSRGLNEKLFF.

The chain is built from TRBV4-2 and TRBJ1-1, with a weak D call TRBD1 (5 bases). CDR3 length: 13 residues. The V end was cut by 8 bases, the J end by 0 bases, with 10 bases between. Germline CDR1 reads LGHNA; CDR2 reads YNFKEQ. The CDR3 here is CASQGRMNTEAFF. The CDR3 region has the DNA TGTGCCAGCCAGGGTCGGATGAACACTGAAGCTTTCTTT.

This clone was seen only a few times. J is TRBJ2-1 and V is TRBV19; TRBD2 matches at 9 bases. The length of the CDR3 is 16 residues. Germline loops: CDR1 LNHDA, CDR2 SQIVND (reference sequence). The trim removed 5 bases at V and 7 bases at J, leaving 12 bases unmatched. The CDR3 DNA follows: TGTGCCAGTAGTCGCTGGGCGGGAGGGCCGGGGAATGAGCAGTTCTTC. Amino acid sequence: CASSRWAGGPGNEQFF.